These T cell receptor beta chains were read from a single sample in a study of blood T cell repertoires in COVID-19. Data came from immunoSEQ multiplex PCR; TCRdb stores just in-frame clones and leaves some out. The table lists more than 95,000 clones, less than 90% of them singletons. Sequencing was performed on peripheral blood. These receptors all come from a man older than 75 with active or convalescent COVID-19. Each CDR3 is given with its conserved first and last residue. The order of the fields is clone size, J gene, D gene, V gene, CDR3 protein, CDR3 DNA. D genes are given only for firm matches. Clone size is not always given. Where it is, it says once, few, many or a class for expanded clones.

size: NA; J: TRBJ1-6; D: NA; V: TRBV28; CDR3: CASRPSWAGKNSPLHF; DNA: TGTGCCAGCAGACCGTCCTGGGCAGGGAAGAATTCACCCCTCCACTTT
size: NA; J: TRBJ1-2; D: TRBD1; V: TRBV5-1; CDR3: CASSFDREDGYTF; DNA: TGCGCCAGCAGCTTCGACAGGGAAGACGGCTACACCTTC
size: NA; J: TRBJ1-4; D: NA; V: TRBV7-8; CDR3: CASRGAGGTNEKLFF; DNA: TGTGCCAGCAGGGGCGCGGGGGGTACTAATGAAAAACTGTTTTTT
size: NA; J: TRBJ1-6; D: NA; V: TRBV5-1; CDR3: CASRIGSDNSPLHF; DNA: TGCGCCAGCAGAATAGGCAGCGATAATTCACCCCTCCACTTT
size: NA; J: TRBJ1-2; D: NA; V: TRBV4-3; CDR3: CASSPGSQNGYTF; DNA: TGCGCCAGCAGTCCCGGGTCCCAGAATGGCTACACCTTC
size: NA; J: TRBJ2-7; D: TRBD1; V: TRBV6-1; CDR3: CASRARTGDIDEQYF; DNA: TGTGCCAGCAGAGCCCGGACAGGGGACATTGACGAGCAGTACTTC
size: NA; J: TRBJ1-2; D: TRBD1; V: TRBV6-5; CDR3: CASRKETGGAGGYTF; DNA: TGTGCCAGCAGAAAGGAGACAGGGGGCGCCGGGGGCTACACCTTC
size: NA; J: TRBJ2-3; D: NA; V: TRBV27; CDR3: CASSSSGTSYF; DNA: TGTGCCAGCAGTTCGTCCGGGACTTCGTATTTT
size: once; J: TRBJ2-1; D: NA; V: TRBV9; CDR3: CASRKSGSAYNEQFF; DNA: TGTGCCAGCAGAAAAAGCGGATCCGCCTACAATGAGCAGTTCTTC
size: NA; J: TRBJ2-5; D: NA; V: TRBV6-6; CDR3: CASSLQGGGQETQYF; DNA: TGTGCCAGCAGTCTTCAGGGAGGTGGCCAAGAGACCCAGTACTTC
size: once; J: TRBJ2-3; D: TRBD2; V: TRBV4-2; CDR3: CASSQGLTSVTTDTQYF; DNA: TGTGCCAGCAGCCAGGGTCTGACTAGCGTCACGACAGATACGCAGTATTTT
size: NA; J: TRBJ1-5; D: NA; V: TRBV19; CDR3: CASSFSGDGQPQHF; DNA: TGTGCCAGTTCTTTTTCAGGGGACGGGCAGCCCCAGCATTTT
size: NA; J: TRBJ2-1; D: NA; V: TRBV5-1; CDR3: CASSSRGSKGEQFF; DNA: TGCGCCAGCAGCTCCCGGGGTAGCAAGGGTGAGCAGTTCTTC
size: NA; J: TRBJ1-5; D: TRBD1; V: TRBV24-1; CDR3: CATSDSRQGGQPQHF; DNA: TGTGCCACCAGTGATTCCAGACAGGGGGGGCAGCCCCAGCATTTT
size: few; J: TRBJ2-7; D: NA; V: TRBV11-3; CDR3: CASSPGGLSYEQYF; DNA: TGTGCCAGCAGCCCCGGGGGACTGTCCTACGAGCAGTACTTC
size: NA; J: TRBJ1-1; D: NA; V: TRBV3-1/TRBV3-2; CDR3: CASSQVRGNTEAFF; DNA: TGTGCCAGCAGCCAAGTAAGAGGGAACACTGAAGCTTTCTTT
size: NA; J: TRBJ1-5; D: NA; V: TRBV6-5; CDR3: CASYGLYQPQHF; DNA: TGTGCCAGCTATGGGCTCTATCAGCCCCAGCATTTT